A selection of T cell receptor beta chains follows, all from one sample in a study of T cells expressing NK-cell markers. From its re-call of the 5' RACE reads, TCRdb lists each CDR3 protein once, without DNA. The table lists 400,000 or so distinct CDR3 sequences, with about 10% in the top ten. Sequencing was carried out using blood T cells: a sorted CD56 or NKG2C T cell subset, CD4+ or CD8+ T cells, or bulk PBMC T cells (not recorded which). The receptor source for this set is a woman aged 45 to 65 in good health. The CDR3 runs from the conserved cysteine through the conserved F or W. Fields, in order: J gene, V gene, CDR3 protein.

TRBJ2-2 | TRBV14 | CASSQDLGPGELFF
TRBJ2-2 | TRBV12-3/TRBV12-4 | CASSLGPNTGELFF
TRBJ2-1 | TRBV9 | CASSVDRKDEQFF
TRBJ1-3 | TRBV7-6 | CASSLGGDTIYF
TRBJ2-1 | TRBV29-1 | CSVTLGAKQFF
TRBJ1-1 | TRBV5-1 | CASSPYDRGEAFF
TRBJ1-1 | TRBV2 | CASSDGTNTEAFF
TRBJ2-1 | TRBV2 | CASSLDSGLADGYEQFF
TRBJ2-7 | TRBV7-2 | CASSLFRAYEQYF
TRBJ2-2 | TRBV5-5 | CASSWTLNTGELFF
TRBJ2-1 | TRBV6-6 | CASSQQPGTAVLARSYNEQFF
TRBJ2-3 | TRBV24-1 | CATSDLRGDTQYF
TRBJ1-2 | TRBV29-1 | CSFPSPGAGGYTF
TRBJ2-5 | TRBV7-6 | CASSTEGTQYF
TRBJ2-5 | TRBV10-3 | CATASLETQYF
TRBJ1-6 | TRBV19 | CASRDRLYNSPLHF
TRBJ2-5 | TRBV7-9 | CASSPRLDQETQYF
TRBJ1-5 | TRBV5-1 | CASSSEHRENSNQPQHF
TRBJ2-7 | TRBV9 | CASSVHPTGEQYF
TRBJ1-4 | TRBV2 | CASSETWKLFF
TRBJ2-2 | TRBV18 | CASSPELSGRSPTGELFF
TRBJ2-7 | TRBV19 | CASSGASGPYEQYF
TRBJ2-5 | TRBV10-1 | CASSDDRGLQETQYF
TRBJ2-3 | TRBV5-1 | CASSPAFVGVTDTQYF
TRBJ2-5 | TRBV29-1 | CSVTRGPQETQYF